Following are 12 T cell receptor beta chains from one sample sequenced in a study of tumor-infiltrating lymphocytes in localized non-small cell lung cancer. The method was immunoSEQ multiplex PCR; TCRdb's version includes in-frame clones alone and lacks a portion of them. The sample gives roughly 7,200 clones, roughly 74% of which show up once; 12% is in the top ten. Sequencing used lung tumor tissue. The receptors stem from a human donor with non-small cell lung cancer.

The V gene is TRBV18, the J gene TRBJ2-3; 7 bases agree with TRBD1. V was clipped by 6 bases and J by 4 bases; unmatched bases: 4. The CDR3 is 13 amino acids. The germline CDR1 and CDR2 sequences are KGHSH and LQKENI. CDR3 DNA sequence: TGTGCCAGCTCTACAGGGGTGGCAGATACGCAGTATTTT. Translating it yields CASSTGVADTQYF. Drawing the rest from reference TRBV18 and TRBJ2-3, the complete variable domain is NAGVMQNPRHLVRRRGQEARLRCSPMKGHSHVYWYRQLPEEGLKFMVYLQKENIIDESGMPKERFSAEFPKEGPSILRIQQVVRGDSAAYFCASSTGVADTQYFGPGTRLTVL.

V is TRBV10-3 and J is TRBJ1-4; D gene ambiguous. The CDR3 has 12 amino acids. The germline gives CDR1 ENHRY, CDR2 SYGVKD. Trimming shortened V by 3 bases and J by 4 bases, and 3 bases separated the two germline ends. The CDR3 DNA reads TGTGCCATCAGTGAACTTAATGAAAAACTGTTTTTT. Amino acid sequence: CAISELNEKLFF.

The chain employs TRBV5-4 and TRBJ1-2; TRBD1 might be the D (5 bases). Trimming took 2 bases from V and 2 from J, leaving 10 bases between them. Germline V gives CDR1 SGHNT, CDR2 YYREEE (reference sequence). The CDR3 consists of 14 residues. CDR3 amino acids: CASSFGAKNYGYTF. Here the CDR3 DNA reads TGTGCCAGCAGCTTTGGGGCGAAAAACTATGGCTACACCTTC. The full variable domain, completed using reference TRBV5-4 and TRBJ1-2, is ETGVTQSPTHLIKTRGQQVTLRCSSQSGHNTVSWYQQALGQGPQFIFQYYREEENGRGNFPPRFSGLQFPNYSSELNVNALELDDSALYLCASSFGAKNYGYTFGSGTRLTVV.

The chain combines TRBV7-9 with TRBJ2-7, with 7 bases aligning to TRBD1. Germline CDR1 is SEHNR and CDR2 is FQNEAQ (reference sequence). CDR3 size: 16 residues. With 1 base clipped from V and 3 bases from J, the junction kept 9 bases outside the gene matches. The CDR3 loop reads CASSLGTYWDSYEQYF. The DNA for the CDR3 is TGTGCCAGCAGCTTAGGAACTTACTGGGACAGCTACGAGCAGTACTTC.

This rearrangement joins TRBV5-1 to TRBJ1-5; a weak D match, TRBD1 (6 bases). The CDR3 is 15 amino acids. Trimming stripped 0 bases from V and 2 bases from J, with 9 bases between. Germline assignment: CDR1 SGHRS and CDR2 YFSETQ. CDR3 protein: CASSLAPGGNQPQHF. The CDR3, as DNA: TGCGCCAGCAGCTTGGCCCCAGGGGGCAATCAGCCCCAGCATTTT.

V usage is TRBV27 and J usage is TRBJ1-2, with 9 bases matching TRBD1. The CDR3 length is 13 residues. Trimming cost V 6 bases and J 7 bases; bases outside gene matches: 6. Germline V gene sequence: CDR1 MNHEY, CDR2 SMNVEV (reference sequence). CDR3 DNA sequence: TGTGCCAGCAGACAGGGGGCGGTGACTGGCTACACCTTC. Protein sequence: CASRQGAVTGYTF.

The rearrangement joins TRBV5-4 to TRBJ2-5, with D uncertain. This CDR3 has 13 residues. Trimming removed 1 base at V and 2 bases at J, with 6 bases between. Germline V gene data show CDR1 as SGHNT and CDR2 as YYREEE (reference sequence). The CDR3 reads CASSLLEQETQYF. The DNA of the CDR3 is TGTGCCAGCAGCTTGTTAGAACAAGAGACCCAGTACTTC. The variable domain in full, with the rest retrieved from reference TRBV5-4 and TRBJ2-5, is ETGVTQSPTHLIKTRGQQVTLRCSSQSGHNTVSWYQQALGQGPQFIFQYYREEENGRGNFPPRFSGLQFPNYSSELNVNALELDDSALYLCASSLLEQETQYFGPGTRLLVL.

V and J are TRBV29-1 and TRBJ2-5; maybe TRBD1 (6 bases). The CDR3 length is 13 residues. Looked up from germline, CDR1 is SQVTM and CDR2 is ANQGSEA. Trimming cost V 3 bases and J 2 bases, with 10 bases left between them. The CDR3 spells CSVDRGFQETQYF. CDR3 coding DNA: TGCAGCGTTGACAGGGGTTTTCAAGAGACCCAGTACTTC. Full variable domain (rest looked up from reference TRBV29-1 and TRBJ2-5): SAVISQKPSRDICQRGTSLTIQCQVDSQVTMMFWYRQQPGQSLTLIATANQGSEATYESGFVIDKFPISRPNLTFSTLTVSNMSPEDSSIYLCSVDRGFQETQYFGPGTRLLVL.

The rearrangement uses TRBV19 and TRBJ1-5; D may be TRBD1 (5 bases). This CDR3 is built from 15 residues. With 7 bases removed from V and 5 bases from J, the gap between germline ends came to 18 bases. From germline, CDR1 is LNHDA and CDR2 SQIVND (reference sequence). CDR3 nucleotide sequence: TGTGCCAGTACCAAAAGGGAAGGGGCTGATCAGCCCCAGCATTTT. Translation: CASTKREGADQPQHF.

The chain links TRBV7-9 to TRBJ2-1; 7 bases match TRBD2. The ends lost 4 bases at V and 0 bases at J; junction bases unmatched: 9. Germline V gene lookup returns CDR1 SEHNR and CDR2 FQNEAQ (reference sequence). The CDR3 is 17 amino acids. CDR3 sequence: CASSSQGRASSYNEQFF. The CDR3, as DNA: TGTGCCAGCAGCTCCCAAGGGAGGGCGAGCTCCTACAATGAGCAGTTCTTC.

This chain joins TRBV10-3 and TRBJ1-3, with 8 bases matching TRBD1. Germline lookup yields CDR1 ENHRY and CDR2 SYGVKD. Trimming removed 4 bases from V and 2 bases from J; junction bases left unmatched: 4. The CDR3 totals 15 residues. CDR3 region: CAISGQGRTGNTIYF. The CDR3 coding sequence is TGTGCCATCAGTGGACAGGGGCGAACTGGAAACACCATATATTTT.

The chain has TRBV11-3 and TRBJ2-2; D is undetermined. The CDR3 spans 15 residues. V dropped 1 base and J dropped 3 bases, with 9 bases sitting between them. CDR1 and CDR2 from the germline V gene are SGHNT and YENEEA. This CDR3 is CASSLGTAYTGELFF. The CDR3 nucleotides are TGTGCCAGCAGCTTAGGTACAGCGTACACCGGGGAGCTGTTTTTT.